Listed here are 5 T cell receptor beta chains from one sample, sequenced in a study of identical twins. A single record per CDR3 protein comes from TCRdb applying MiXCR to the 5' RACE reads. The sample includes a few hundred thousand distinct CDR3 sequences, 10% to 13% of them seen just once. The source material was memory T cells sorted from blood. The receptors were gathered from a man aged 45 to 65 in good health.

The CDR3 region has the DNA TGTGCCAGCAGCTTGGGGGGGCTTGATACGCAGTATTTT. It yields the protein CASSLGGLDTQYF. This chain links TRBV11-2 with TRBJ2-3, with D possibly TRBD2 on 7 matching bases. The CDR3 length is 13 residues. The V gene's germline CDR1 is SGHAT and CDR2 FQNNGV. Trimming left V 3 bases short and J 6 bases short, with 10 bases between.

This clonotype was counted at least ten times. The V and J genes are TRBV12-3 or TRBV12-4 and TRBJ2-3; the D gene is possibly TRBD1 (5 bases). The CDR3 extends over 14 amino acids. With 5 bases removed from V and 2 bases from J, the gap between germline ends came to 11 bases. CDR3 in amino acids: CASSLRQNTDTQYF. CDR3 coding DNA: TGTGCCAGCAGTCTCAGACAGAACACAGATACGCAGTATTTT.

This clonotype has more than one count but fewer than ten. The J gene is TRBJ1-1, the V gene TRBV4-3, with 7 nucleotides matching TRBD1. The ends lost 4 bases at V and 9 bases at J; junction bases unmatched: 8. Germline V gene sequence: CDR1 LGHNA, CDR2 YSLEER. This CDR3 comprises 13 residues. The CDR3 loop is CASSLHRGQKAFF. The CDR3 DNA sequence: TGCGCCAGCAGCCTTCACAGGGGACAGAAAGCTTTCTTT.

The V gene is TRBV10-3, the J gene TRBJ2-5; TRBD2 matches at 8 bases. The V segment lost 5 bases and the J segment 5 bases; nucleotides outside the gene matches: 4. Germline V lookup: CDR1 ENHRY, CDR2 SYGVKD. CDR3 size: 13 residues. CDR3 region: CAISSGSVETQYF. The CDR3 bases are TGTGCCATCAGTAGCGGGAGCGTTGAGACCCAGTACTTC.

This clonotype was counted only a few times. The rearrangement joins TRBV20-1 to TRBJ1-4; the match to TRBD1 covers 10 bases. CDR3 length: 13 residues. Germline V CDR1 and CDR2: DFQATT, SNEGSKA (reference sequence). Trimming at V came to 5 bases and at J to 7 bases, leaving 4 bases not matched to a gene. The CDR3 sequence: CSAPGTGVEKLFF. DNA for the CDR3: TGCAGTGCTCCCGGGACAGGGGTTGAAAAACTGTTTTTT.